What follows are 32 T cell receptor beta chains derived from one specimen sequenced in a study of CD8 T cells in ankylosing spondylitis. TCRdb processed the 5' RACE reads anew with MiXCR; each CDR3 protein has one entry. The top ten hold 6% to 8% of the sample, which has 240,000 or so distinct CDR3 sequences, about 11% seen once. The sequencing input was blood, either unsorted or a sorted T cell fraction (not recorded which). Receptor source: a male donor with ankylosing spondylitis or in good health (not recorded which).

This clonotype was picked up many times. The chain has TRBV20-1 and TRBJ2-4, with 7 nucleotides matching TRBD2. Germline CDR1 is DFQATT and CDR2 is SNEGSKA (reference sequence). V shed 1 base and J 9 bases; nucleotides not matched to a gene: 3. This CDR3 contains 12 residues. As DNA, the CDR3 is TGCAGTGCTAGAGGCGGGGGAGGCATTCAGTACTTC. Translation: CSARGGGGIQYF.

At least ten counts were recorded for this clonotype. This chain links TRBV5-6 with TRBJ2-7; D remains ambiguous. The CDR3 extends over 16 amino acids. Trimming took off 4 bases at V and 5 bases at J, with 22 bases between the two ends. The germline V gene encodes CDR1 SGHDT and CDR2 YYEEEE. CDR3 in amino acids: CASSRLMSRISHEQYF. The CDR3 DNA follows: TGTGCCAGCAGCCGACTCATGAGCCGGATTTCCCACGAGCAGTACTTC. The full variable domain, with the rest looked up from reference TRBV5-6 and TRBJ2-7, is DAGVTQSPTHLIKTRGQQVTLRCSPKSGHDTVSWYQQALGQGPQFIFQYYEEEERQRGNFPDRFSGHQFPNYSSELNVNALLLGDSALYLCASSRLMSRISHEQYFGPGTRLTVT.

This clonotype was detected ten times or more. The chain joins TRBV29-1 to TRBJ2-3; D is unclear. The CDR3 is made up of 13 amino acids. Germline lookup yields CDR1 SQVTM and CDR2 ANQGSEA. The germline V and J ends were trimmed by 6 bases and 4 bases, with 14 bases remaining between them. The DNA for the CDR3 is TGCAGCGTCTACTACTCGGGCGCAGATACGCAGTATTTT. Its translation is CSVYYSGADTQYF.

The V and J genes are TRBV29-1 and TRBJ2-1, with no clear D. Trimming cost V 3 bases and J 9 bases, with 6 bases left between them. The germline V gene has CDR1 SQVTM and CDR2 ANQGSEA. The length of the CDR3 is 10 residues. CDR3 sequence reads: CSVDGGEQFF. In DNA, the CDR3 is TGCAGCGTTGATGGTGGTGAGCAGTTCTTC.

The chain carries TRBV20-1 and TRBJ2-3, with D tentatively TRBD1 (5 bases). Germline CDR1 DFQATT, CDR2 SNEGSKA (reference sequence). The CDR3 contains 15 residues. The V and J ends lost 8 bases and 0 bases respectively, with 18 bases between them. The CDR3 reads CSTGSTRTSTDTQYF. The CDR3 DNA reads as TGCAGTACTGGAAGCACCAGGACAAGCACAGATACGCAGTATTTT.

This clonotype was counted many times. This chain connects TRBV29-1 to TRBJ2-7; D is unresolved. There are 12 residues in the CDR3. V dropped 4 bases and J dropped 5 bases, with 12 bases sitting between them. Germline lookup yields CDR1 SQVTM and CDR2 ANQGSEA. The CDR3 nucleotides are TGCAGCGTTGGTGTCCCGGCCCACGAGCAGTACTTC. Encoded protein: CSVGVPAHEQYF.

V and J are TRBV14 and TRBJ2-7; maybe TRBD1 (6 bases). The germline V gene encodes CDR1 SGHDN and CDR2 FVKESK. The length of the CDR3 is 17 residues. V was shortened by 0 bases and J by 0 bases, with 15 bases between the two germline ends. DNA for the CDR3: TGTGCCAGCAGCCAAGAAACTCGGGACATCTCCTCCTACGAGCAGTACTTC. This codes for CASSQETRDISSYEQYF.

This CDR3 is CASSRDAGAYEQYF. The CDR3 DNA is TGTGCCAGCAGCCGAGACGCAGGGGCATACGAGCAGTACTTC. The chain is built from TRBV3-1 and TRBJ2-7; maybe TRBD1 (6 bases). Trimming removed 4 bases at V and 4 bases at J, with 14 bases between. Germline CDR1 LGHDT, CDR2 YNNKEL (reference sequence). The CDR3 consists of 14 residues.

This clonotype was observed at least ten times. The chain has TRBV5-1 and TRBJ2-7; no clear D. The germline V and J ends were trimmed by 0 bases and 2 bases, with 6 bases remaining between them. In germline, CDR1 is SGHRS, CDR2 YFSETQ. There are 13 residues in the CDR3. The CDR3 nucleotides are TGCGCCAGCAGCTTGGGCCCTACCTACGAGCAGTACTTC. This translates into CASSLGPTYEQYF.

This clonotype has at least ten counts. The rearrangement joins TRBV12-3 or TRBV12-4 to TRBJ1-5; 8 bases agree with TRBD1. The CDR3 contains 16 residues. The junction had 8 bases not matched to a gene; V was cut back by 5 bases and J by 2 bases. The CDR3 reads CASSDDRGWGNQPQHF. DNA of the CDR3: TGTGCCAGCAGTGACGACAGGGGTTGGGGCAATCAGCCCCAGCATTTT.

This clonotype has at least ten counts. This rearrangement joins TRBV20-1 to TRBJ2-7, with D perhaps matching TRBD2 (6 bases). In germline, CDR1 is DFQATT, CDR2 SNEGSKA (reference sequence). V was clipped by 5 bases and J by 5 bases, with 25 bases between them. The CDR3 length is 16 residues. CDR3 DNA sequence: TGCAGTGCTGGCATGGTACTAGCTGTCGGTTGGGACGAGCAGTACTTC. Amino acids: CSAGMVLAVGWDEQYF.

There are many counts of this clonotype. CDR3 DNA sequence: TGTGCCAGCAGCCTACCACCGACCGGGACGGTGGGGAATGAGCAGTTCTTC. The encoded protein is CASSLPPTGTVGNEQFF. The genes are TRBV3-1 and TRBJ2-1; TRBD1 or TRBD2 may be the D gene (5 bases each). Trimming stripped 4 bases from V and 7 bases from J, with 23 bases between. In germline, CDR1 is LGHDT, CDR2 YNNKEL (reference sequence). The CDR3 length is 17 residues.

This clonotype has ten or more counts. This CDR3 is CASSQGTPNQPQHF. CDR3 coding DNA: TGCGCCAGCAGCCAAGGGACACCGAATCAGCCCCAGCATTTT. The chain links TRBV4-1 to TRBJ1-5; D is perhaps TRBD1 (5 bases). The CDR3 is 14 amino acids. The germline gives CDR1 MGHRA, CDR2 YSYEKL. Trimming shortened V by 1 base and J by 4 bases, and 8 bases separated the two germline ends.

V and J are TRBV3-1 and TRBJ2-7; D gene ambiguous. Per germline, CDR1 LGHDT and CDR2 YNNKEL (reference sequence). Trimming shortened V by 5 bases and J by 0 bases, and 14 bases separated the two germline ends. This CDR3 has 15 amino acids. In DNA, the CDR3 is TGTGCCAGCAGCAACCTGCCTGGCCCCTCCTACGAGCAGTACTTC. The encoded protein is CASSNLPGPSYEQYF.

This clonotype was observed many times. CDR3 DNA sequence: TGTGCCAGCAGCCCGGACAGGGGAAGAGATACGCAGTATTTT. It yields the protein CASSPDRGRDTQYF. The chain employs TRBV11-2 and TRBJ2-3; TRBD1 agrees at 9 bases. The CDR3 consists of 14 residues. Germline lookup yields CDR1 SGHAT and CDR2 FQNNGV. The J segment lost 5 bases and the V segment lost 5 bases, leaving 5 bases of the junction unmatched. The whole variable domain, remainder taken from reference TRBV11-2 and TRBJ2-3, is EAGVAQSPRYKIIEKRQSVAFWCNPISGHATLYWYQQILGQGPKLLIQFQNNGVVDDSQLPKDRFSAERLKGVDSTLKIQPAKLEDSAVYLCASSPDRGRDTQYFGPGTRLTVL.

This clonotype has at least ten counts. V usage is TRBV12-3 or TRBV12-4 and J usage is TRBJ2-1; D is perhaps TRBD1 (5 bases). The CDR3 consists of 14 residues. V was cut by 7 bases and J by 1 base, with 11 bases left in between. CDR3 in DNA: TGTGCCAGCAAACCGCCAGGGTCCTACAATGAGCAGTTCTTC. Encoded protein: CASKPPGSYNEQFF.

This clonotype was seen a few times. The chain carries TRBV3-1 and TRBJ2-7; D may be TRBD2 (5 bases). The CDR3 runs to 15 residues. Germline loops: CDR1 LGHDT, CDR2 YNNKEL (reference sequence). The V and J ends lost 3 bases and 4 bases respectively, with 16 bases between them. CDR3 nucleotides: TGTGCCAGCAGCCATACTCGAGGGATCGGATACGAGCAGTACTTC. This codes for CASSHTRGIGYEQYF.

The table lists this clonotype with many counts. The CDR3 nucleotides are TGCGCCAGCAGCCTGGGGCTAGCGGGAGTTAATGAGCAGTTCTTC. It encodes CASSLGLAGVNEQFF. The V gene is TRBV5-1, the J gene TRBJ2-1; 10 positions agree with TRBD2. In germline, CDR1 is SGHRS, CDR2 YFSETQ. J lost 7 bases, V lost 4 bases, and 8 bases had no gene match. CDR3 length equals 15 residues.

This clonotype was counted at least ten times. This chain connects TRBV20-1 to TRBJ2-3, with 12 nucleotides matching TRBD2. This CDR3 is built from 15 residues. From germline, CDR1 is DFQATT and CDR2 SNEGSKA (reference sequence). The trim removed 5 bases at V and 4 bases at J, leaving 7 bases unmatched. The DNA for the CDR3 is TGCAGTGCTCCCCCGACTAGCGGGAGTCCAGATACGCAGTATTTT. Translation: CSAPPTSGSPDTQYF.

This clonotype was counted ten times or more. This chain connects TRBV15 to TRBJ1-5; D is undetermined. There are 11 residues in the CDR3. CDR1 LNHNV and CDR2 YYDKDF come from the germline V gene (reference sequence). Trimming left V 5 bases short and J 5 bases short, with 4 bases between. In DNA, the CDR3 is TGTGCCACCAGCCCGGATCAGCCCCAGCATTTT. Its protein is CATSPDQPQHF.

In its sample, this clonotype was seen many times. The CDR3 DNA sequence: TGTGCCATCACTTCGGACCCGGAGGTTGAGACCCAGTACTTC. It yields the protein CAITSDPEVETQYF. The rearrangement joins TRBV10-3 to TRBJ2-5; a weak D match, TRBD2 (5 bases). Trimming stripped 7 bases from V and 5 bases from J, with 17 bases between. The CDR3 length is 14 residues. Germline values: CDR1 ENHRY, CDR2 SYGVKD.

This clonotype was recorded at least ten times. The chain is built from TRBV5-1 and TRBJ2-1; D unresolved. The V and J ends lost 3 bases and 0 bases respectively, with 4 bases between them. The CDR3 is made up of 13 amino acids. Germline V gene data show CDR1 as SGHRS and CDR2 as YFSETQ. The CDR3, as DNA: TGCGCCAGCAGCTGGAGCTCCTACAATGAGCAGTTCTTC. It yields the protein CASSWSSYNEQFF.

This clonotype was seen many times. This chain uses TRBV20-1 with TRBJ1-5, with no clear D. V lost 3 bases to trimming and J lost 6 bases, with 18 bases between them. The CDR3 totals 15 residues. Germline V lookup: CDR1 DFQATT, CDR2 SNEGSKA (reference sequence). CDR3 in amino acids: CSASPHVGLRQPQHF. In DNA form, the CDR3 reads TGCAGTGCTAGCCCCCATGTGGGTTTGCGTCAGCCCCAGCATTTT.

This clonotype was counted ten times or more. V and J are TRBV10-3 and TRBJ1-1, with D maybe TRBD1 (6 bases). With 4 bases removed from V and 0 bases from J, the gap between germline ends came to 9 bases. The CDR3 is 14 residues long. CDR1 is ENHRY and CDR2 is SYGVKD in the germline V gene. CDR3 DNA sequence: TGTGCCATCAGTGCCGGACAGCTGAACACTGAAGCTTTCTTT. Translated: CAISAGQLNTEAFF.

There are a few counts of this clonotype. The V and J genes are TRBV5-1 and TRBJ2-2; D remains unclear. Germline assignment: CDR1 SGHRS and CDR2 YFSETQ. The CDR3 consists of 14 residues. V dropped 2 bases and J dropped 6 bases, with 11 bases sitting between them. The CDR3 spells CASSLVQSPGELFF. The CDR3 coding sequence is TGCGCCAGCAGCTTAGTCCAGAGCCCCGGGGAGCTGTTTTTT.

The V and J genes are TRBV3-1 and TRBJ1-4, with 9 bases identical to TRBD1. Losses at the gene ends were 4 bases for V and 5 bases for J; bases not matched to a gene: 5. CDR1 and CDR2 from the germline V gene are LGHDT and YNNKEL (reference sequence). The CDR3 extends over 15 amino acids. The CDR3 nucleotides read TGTGCCAGCAGCCCTCCGGACAGGGGAAATGAAAAACTGTTTTTT. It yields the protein CASSPPDRGNEKLFF.

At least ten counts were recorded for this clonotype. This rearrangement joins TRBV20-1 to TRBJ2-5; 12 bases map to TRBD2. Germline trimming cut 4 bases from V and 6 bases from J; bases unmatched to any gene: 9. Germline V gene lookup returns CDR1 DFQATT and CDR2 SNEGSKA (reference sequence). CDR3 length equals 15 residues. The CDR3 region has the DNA TGCAGTGCTACACCCGGACTAGCGGGGTTGAAGACCCAGTACTTC. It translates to CSATPGLAGLKTQYF.

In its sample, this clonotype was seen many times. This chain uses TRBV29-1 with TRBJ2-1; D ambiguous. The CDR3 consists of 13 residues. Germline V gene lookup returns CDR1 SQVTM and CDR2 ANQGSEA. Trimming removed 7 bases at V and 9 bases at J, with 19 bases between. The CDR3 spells CSAGRVGSREQFF. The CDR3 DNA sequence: TGCAGCGCTGGACGGGTAGGGTCCCGTGAGCAGTTCTTC.

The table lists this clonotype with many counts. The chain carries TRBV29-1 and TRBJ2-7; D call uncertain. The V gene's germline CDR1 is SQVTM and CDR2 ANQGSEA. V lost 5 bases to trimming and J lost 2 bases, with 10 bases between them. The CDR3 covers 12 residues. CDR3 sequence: CSVSTTAYEQYF. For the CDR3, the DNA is TGCAGCGTTTCGACAACCGCCTACGAGCAGTACTTC.

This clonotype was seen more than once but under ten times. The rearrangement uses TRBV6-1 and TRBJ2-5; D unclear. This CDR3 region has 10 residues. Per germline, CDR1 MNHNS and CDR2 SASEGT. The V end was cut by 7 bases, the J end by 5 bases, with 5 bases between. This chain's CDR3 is CASNQETQYF. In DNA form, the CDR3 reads TGTGCCAGCAATCAGGAGACCCAGTACTTC.

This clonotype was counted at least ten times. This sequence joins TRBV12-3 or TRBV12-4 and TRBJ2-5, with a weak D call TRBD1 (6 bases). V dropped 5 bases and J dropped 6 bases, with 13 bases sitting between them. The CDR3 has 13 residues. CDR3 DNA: TGTGCCAGCAGTCGTGTACAGGGAAAGACCCAGTACTTC. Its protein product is CASSRVQGKTQYF.

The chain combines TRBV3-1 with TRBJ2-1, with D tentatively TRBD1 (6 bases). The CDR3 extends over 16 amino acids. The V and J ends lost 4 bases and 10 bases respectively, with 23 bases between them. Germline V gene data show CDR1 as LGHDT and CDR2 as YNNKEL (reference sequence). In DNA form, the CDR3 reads TGTGCCAGCAGCCGCCCCGGGACATACACAATATGGGAGCAGTTCTTC. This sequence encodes CASSRPGTYTIWEQFF.